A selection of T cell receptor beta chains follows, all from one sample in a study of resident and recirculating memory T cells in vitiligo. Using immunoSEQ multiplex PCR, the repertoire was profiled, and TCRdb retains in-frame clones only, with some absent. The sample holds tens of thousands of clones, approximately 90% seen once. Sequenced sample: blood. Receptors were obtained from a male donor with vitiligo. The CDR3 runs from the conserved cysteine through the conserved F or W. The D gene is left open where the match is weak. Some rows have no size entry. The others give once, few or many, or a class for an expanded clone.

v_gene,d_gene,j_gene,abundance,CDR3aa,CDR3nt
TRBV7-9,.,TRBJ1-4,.,CASSLAPQNEKLFF,TGTGCCAGCAGCTTAGCGCCACAGAATGAAAAACTGTTTTTT
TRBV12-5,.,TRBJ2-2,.,CASHYQSGADTGELFF,TGTGCTAGTCACTACCAATCTGGGGCGGACACCGGGGAGCTGTTTTTT
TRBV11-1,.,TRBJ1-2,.,CASSLETANYGYTF,TGTGCCAGCAGCTTAGAAACAGCTAACTATGGCTACACCTTC
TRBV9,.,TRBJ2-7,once,CASSVDQRTSSYEQYF,TGTGCCAGCAGCGTAGACCAGCGGACGAGCTCCTACGAGCAGTACTTC
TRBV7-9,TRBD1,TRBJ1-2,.,CASSADRGYTF,TGTGCCAGCAGCGCGGACAGGGGCTACACCTTC
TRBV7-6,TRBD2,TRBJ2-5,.,CASSRPTSRETQYF,TGTGCCAGCAGCCGACCGACTAGCAGGGAGACCCAGTACTTC
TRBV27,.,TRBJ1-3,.,CASSPSGQVFGNTIYF,TGTGCCAGCAGTCCCTCGGGACAAGTGTTTGGAAACACCATATATTTT
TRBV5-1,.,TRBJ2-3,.,CASSDKITDTQYF,TGCGCCAGCAGCGACAAAATTACAGATACGCAGTATTTT
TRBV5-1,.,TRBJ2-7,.,CASSSHNGPVFGGEQYF,TGCGCCAGCAGCTCCCACAATGGTCCGGTTTTTGGAGGCGAGCAGTACTTC
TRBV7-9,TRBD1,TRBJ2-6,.,CASSRDRAYSGANVLTF,TGTGCCAGCAGCCGGGACAGGGCTTACTCTGGGGCCAACGTCCTGACTTTC
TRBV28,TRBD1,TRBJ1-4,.,CASSSPRGGTGGEKLFF,TGTGCCAGCAGTTCACCCAGGGGGGGGACAGGGGGAGAAAAACTGTTTTTT
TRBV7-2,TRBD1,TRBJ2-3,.,CASSARPGYGQGITDTQYF,TGTGCCAGCAGCGCACGCCCCGGCTATGGACAGGGGATCACAGATACGCAGTATTTT
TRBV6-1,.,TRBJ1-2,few,CASSERQFPTF,TGTGCCAGCAGTGAGAGACAGTTTCCCACCTTC
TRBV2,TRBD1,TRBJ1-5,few,CASSVRTGVNQPQHF,TGTGCCAGCAGTGTGCGGACAGGGGTTAATCAGCCCCAGCATTTT
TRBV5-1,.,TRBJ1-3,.,CASRGTSGNTIYF,TGCGCCAGCCGGGGGACCTCTGGAAACACCATATATTTT
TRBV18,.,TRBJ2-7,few,CASSPRGEYEQYF,TGTGCCAGCTCTCCCCGTGGGGAGTACGAGCAGTACTTC
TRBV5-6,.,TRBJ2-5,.,CASSIDRETQYF,TGTGCCAGCAGCATTGACAGGGAGACCCAGTACTTC
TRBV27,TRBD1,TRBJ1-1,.,CASSFGQGVFGTEAFF,TGTGCCAGCAGTTTCGGCCAGGGGGTTTTTGGTACTGAAGCTTTCTTT
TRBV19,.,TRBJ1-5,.,CASSIDLYTSGNQPQHF,TGTGCCAGTAGTATAGATCTATACACCTCCGGGAATCAGCCCCAGCATTTT
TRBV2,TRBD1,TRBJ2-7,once,CASRSDRYEQYF,TGTGCCAGCAGGTCGGACAGGTACGAGCAGTACTTC
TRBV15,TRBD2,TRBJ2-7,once,CATSSRGGAEQYF,TGTGCCACCAGCTCCCGCGGGGGGGCGGAGCAGTACTTC
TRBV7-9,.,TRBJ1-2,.,CASSRRTEGGYTF,TGTGCCAGCAGCCGCCGGACGGAGGGTGGCTACACCTTC
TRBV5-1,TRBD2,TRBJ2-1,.,CASSLGASGGSYNEQFF,TGCGCCAGCAGCTTGGGGGCTAGCGGGGGCTCCTACAATGAGCAGTTCTTC
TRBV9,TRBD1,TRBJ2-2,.,CASSAGQGLNTGELFF,TGTGCCAGCAGCGCCGGACAGGGGTTGAACACCGGGGAGCTGTTTTTT
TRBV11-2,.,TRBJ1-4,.,CASSPPGGLWDNEKLFF,TGTGCCAGCAGCCCCCCCGGCGGGTTATGGGATAATGAAAAACTGTTTTTT
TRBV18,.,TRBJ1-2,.,CASASSNSRYGYTF,TGTGCCAGCGCAAGTAGTAACTCACGCTATGGCTACACCTTC
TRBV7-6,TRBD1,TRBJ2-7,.,CASSYNRGREQYF,TGTGCCAGCAGCTACAACAGGGGTCGCGAGCAGTACTTC
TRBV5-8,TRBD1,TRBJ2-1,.,CASSHIRQGAHNEQFF,TGTGCCAGCAGCCACATCAGACAGGGGGCTCACAATGAGCAGTTCTTC
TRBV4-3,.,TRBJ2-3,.,CASSQDKRAPDSSTDTQYF,TGCGCCAGCAGCCAAGATAAGCGTGCGCCCGATTCTAGCACAGATACGCAGTATTTT
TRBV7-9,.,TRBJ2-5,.,CASSLTGWTQETQYF,TGTGCCAGCAGCTTAACAGGGTGGACCCAAGAGACCCAGTACTTC
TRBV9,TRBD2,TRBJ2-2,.,CASSVRASGGTGELFF,TGTGCCAGCAGCGTGAGGGCTAGCGGGGGGACCGGGGAGCTGTTTTTT
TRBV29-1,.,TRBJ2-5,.,CSVEVGGAETQYF,TGCAGCGTTGAAGTCGGAGGGGCTGAGACCCAGTACTTC
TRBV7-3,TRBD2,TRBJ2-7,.,CASSLKGTSGGYEQYF,TGTGCCAGCAGCTTAAAAGGGACTAGCGGAGGCTACGAGCAGTACTTC
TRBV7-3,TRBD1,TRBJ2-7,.,CASSNGPTGVGEQYF,TGTGCCAGCAGCAACGGACCCACAGGGGTTGGGGAGCAGTACTTC
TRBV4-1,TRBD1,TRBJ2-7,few,CASSHDGQGAYEQYF,TGCGCCAGCAGCCATGACGGACAGGGCGCTTACGAGCAGTACTTC
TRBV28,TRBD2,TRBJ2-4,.,CASSFPSLAGAKNIQYF,TGTGCCAGCAGTTTCCCTTCACTAGCGGGAGCCAAAAACATTCAGTACTTC
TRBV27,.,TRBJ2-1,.,CASCLGSSYNEQFF,TGTGCCAGCTGTCTGGGGAGCTCCTACAATGAGCAGTTCTTC
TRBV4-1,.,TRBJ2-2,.,CASSLPGGAGELFF,TGCGCCAGCAGCCTCCCTGGCGGGGCCGGGGAGCTGTTTTTT
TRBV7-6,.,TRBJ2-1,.,CASSSPRRHNEQFF,TGTGCCAGCAGCTCCCCAAGGCGGCACAATGAGCAGTTCTTC
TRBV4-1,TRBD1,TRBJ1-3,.,CASSQGRQGLIGNTIYF,TGCGCCAGCAGCCAGGGGAGACAGGGATTAATTGGAAACACCATATATTTT
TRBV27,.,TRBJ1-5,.,CASSFRGSGDQPQHF,TGTGCCAGCAGTTTCCGGGGGAGTGGCGATCAGCCCCAGCATTTT